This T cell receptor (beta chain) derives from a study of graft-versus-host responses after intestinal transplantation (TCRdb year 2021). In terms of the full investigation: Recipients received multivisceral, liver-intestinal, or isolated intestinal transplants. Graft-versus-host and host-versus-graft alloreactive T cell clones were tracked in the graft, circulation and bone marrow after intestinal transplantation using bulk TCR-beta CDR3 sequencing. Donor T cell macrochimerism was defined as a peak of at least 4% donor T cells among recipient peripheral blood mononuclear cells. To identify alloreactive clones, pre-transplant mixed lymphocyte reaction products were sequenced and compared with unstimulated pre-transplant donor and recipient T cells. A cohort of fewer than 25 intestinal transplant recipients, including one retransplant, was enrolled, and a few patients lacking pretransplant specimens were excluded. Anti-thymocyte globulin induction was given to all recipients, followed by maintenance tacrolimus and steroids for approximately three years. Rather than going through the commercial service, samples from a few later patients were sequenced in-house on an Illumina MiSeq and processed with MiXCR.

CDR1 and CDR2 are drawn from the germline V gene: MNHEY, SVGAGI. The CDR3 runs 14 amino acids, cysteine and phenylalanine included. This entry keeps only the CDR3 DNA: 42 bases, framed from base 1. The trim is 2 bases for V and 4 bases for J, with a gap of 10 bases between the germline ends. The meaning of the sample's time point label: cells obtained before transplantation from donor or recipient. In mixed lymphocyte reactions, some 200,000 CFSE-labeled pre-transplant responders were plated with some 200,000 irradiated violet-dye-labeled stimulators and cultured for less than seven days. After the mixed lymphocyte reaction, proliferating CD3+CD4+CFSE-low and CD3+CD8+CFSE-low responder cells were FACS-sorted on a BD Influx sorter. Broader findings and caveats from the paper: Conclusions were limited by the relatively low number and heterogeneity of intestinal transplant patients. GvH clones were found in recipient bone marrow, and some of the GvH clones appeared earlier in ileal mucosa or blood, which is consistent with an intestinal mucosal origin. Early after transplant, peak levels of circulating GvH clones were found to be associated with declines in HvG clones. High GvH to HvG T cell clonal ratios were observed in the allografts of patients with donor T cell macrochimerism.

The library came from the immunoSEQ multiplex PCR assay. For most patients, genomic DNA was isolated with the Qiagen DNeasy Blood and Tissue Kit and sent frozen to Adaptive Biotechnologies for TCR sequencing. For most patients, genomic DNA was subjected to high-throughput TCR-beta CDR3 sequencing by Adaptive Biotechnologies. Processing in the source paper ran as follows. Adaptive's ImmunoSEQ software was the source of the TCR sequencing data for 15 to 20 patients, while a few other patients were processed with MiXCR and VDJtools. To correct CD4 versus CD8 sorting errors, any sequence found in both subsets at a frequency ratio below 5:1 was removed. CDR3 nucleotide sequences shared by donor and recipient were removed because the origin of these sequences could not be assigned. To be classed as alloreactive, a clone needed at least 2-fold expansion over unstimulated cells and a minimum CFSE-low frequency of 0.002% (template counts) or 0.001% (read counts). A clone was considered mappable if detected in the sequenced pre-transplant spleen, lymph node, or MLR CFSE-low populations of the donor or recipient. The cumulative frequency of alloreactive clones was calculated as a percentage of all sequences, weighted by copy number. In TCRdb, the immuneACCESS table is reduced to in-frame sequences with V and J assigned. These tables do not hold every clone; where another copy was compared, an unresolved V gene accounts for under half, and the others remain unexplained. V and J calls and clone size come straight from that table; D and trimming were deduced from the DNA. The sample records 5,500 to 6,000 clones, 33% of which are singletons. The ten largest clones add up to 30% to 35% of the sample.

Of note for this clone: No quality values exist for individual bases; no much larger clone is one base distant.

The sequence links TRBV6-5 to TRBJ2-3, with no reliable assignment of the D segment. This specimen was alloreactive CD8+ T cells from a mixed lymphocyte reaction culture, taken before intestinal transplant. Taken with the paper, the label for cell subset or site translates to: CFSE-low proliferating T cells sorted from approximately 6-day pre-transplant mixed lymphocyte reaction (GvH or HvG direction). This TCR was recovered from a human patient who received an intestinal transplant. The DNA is TGTGCCAGCAGTTACGCCCGAGGCGCAGATACGCAGTATTTT. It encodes CASSYARGADTQYF.